The 27 T cell receptor beta chains in this list originate from one sample, sequenced in a study of T-cell memory formation after mild COVID-19 (dated by TCRdb to the early 2020s). Preparation of the library involved 5' RACE. The data were produced on an Illumina NovaSeq 6000. The public reads were run again by TCRdb, first through fastp at Q25 and then through MiXCR, and only productive beta chains were kept. One record per CDR3 amino acid sequence lists the most common genes and DNA. Counted in this sample were about 250,000 distinct CDR3 sequences; about a sixth of them appeared once. Of the sample, around 23% is held by the ten largest clones. The sample consisted of PBMCs or a T cell subset sorted from them (not recorded which). Source of these receptors: a man between 18 and 35 years old who had mild COVID-19 (a few samples of this study predate the infection). The sample titles of this study are shuffled in the database, so cell type and time point are left out; the donor was told from shared clones.

This clonotype occurred a few times. The V gene is TRBV9, the J gene TRBJ2-7, with 9 bases aligning to TRBD2. CDR3 length equals 14 residues. CDR1 and CDR2 from the germline V gene are SGDLS and YYNGEE. V shed 0 bases, J shed 6 bases, and the junction held 4 bases outside the gene matches. The CDR3 is CASSVDGGGVEQYF. The CDR3 nucleotides read TGTGCCAGCAGCGTAGATGGCGGGGGGGTCGAGCAGTACTTC.

This clonotype appeared a few times. J is TRBJ2-3 and V is TRBV19; TRBD2 is a possible D gene (5 bases). V was trimmed by 7 bases and J by 0 bases, leaving 8 bases between them. The CDR3 is 13 residues long. Germline CDR1 and CDR2: LNHDA and SQIVND (reference sequence). CDR3 sequence reads: CASTKRSTDTQYF. The CDR3 coding sequence is TGTGCCAGTACTAAGCGGAGCACAGATACGCAGTATTTT.

The rearrangement uses TRBV25-1 and TRBJ1-2; unclear D gene. The CDR3 sequence is 13 residues long. Trimming left V 1 base short and J 9 bases short, with 12 bases between. CDR1 is MGHDK and CDR2 is SYGVNS in the germline V gene. Written as DNA, the CDR3 is TGTGCCAGCAGTGAATCGGGGTCCGGGCGCTACACCTTC. Protein product: CASSESGSGRYTF.

The chain links TRBV7-2 to TRBJ2-4; 7 nucleotides agree with TRBD2. This CDR3 region has 15 residues. Germline CDR1 is SGHTA and CDR2 is FQGNSA. Germline trimming cut 5 bases from V and 2 bases from J; bases unmatched to any gene: 6. The CDR3 bases are TGTGCCAGCAGCCGGACTAGTCTAACCAAAAACATTCAGTACTTC. It encodes CASSRTSLTKNIQYF.

The chain is built from TRBV7-2 and TRBJ2-5, with 8 bases matching TRBD2. The CDR3 is made up of 15 amino acids. Germline loops: CDR1 SGHTA, CDR2 FQGNSA. V lost 3 bases and J lost 4; bases outside the gene matches: 7. DNA for the CDR3: TGTGCCAGCAGCTTCTCGCGGGGGGTAGGAGAGACCCAGTACTTC. Its translation: CASSFSRGVGETQYF.

The V and J genes are TRBV2 and TRBJ2-1; D is possibly TRBD2 (5 bases). V lost 3 bases and J lost 0, with 9 bases in between. This CDR3 is 15 amino acids long. Per the germline V gene, CDR1 is SNHLY and CDR2 is FYNNEI. CDR3 DNA: TGTGCCAGCAGTGACGGGGTGACCTCCTACAATGAGCAGTTCTTC. Protein sequence: CASSDGVTSYNEQFF. Filled out from reference TRBV2 and TRBJ2-1, the complete variable domain reads EPEVTQTPSHQVTQMGQEVILRCVPISNHLYFYWYRQILGQKVEFLVSFYNNEISEKSEIFDDQFSVERPDGSNFTLKIRSTKLEDSAMYFCASSDGVTSYNEQFFGPGTRLTVL.

This clonotype was counted a few times. This chain joins TRBV7-3 and TRBJ2-7; D not resolved. Trimming left V 4 bases short and J 3 bases short, with 16 bases between. Germline lookup yields CDR1 SGHTA and CDR2 FQGTGA. CDR3 size: 15 residues. Here the CDR3 reads CASSYNHGRSYEQYF. DNA of the CDR3: TGTGCCAGCAGCTACAATCACGGAAGGAGCTACGAGCAGTACTTC.

The chain joins TRBV2 to TRBJ2-3, with 9 bases identical to TRBD2. The trim removed 0 bases at V and 1 base at J, leaving 2 bases unmatched. CDR1 and CDR2 from the germline V gene are SNHLY and FYNNEI. This CDR3 has 16 residues. The CDR3 spells CASSEASGGRTDTQYF. For the CDR3, the DNA is TGTGCCAGCAGTGAAGCGAGCGGGGGGCGCACAGATACGCAGTATTTT. Looking up the rest from reference TRBV2 and TRBJ2-3 gives the full variable domain: EPEVTQTPSHQVTQMGQEVILRCVPISNHLYFYWYRQILGQKVEFLVSFYNNEISEKSEIFDDQFSVERPDGSNFTLKIRSTKLEDSAMYFCASSEASGGRTDTQYFGPGTRLTVL.

V usage is TRBV5-1 and J usage is TRBJ2-3; D remains ambiguous. Germline CDR1 reads SGHRS; CDR2 reads YFSETQ. This CDR3 contains 13 residues. V gave up 7 bases and J gave up 3 bases, with 12 bases separating them. The CDR3 region has the DNA TGCGCCAGCCACCTTAGCTTGACAGATACGCAGTATTTT. As protein: CASHLSLTDTQYF.

This clonotype showed up just once. This chain uses TRBV6-5 with TRBJ2-1; D tentatively reads TRBD1 or TRBD2 (5 bases each). Trimming left V 8 bases short and J 8 bases short, with 16 bases between. CDR1 and CDR2 from the germline V gene are MNHEY and SVGAGI. The CDR3 spans 13 residues. CDR3 coding DNA: TGTGCCAGCTCAACCCGGGGCCTCGATGAGCAGTTCTTC. Amino acid sequence: CASSTRGLDEQFF.

This chain connects TRBV15 to TRBJ2-1; 7 bases are shared with TRBD2. The CDR3 is made up of 18 amino acids. Germline V gene lookup returns CDR1 LNHNV and CDR2 YYDKDF (reference sequence). The V and J ends lost 2 bases and 3 bases, in that order; junction bases with no gene match: 13. The CDR3 nucleotides are TGTGCCACCAGCAGACCTCGGGGGAGGAGCGGGGACTACAATGAGCAGTTCTTC. Translation gives CATSRPRGRSGDYNEQFF.

This sequence joins TRBV24-1 and TRBJ2-3; 10 bases are a match to TRBD1. The CDR3 extends over 16 amino acids. The V segment lost 1 base and the J segment 4 bases; nucleotides outside the gene matches: 4. Germline CDR1 is KGHDR and CDR2 is SFDVKD. CDR3 residues: CATSDFGQGVADTQYF. Here the CDR3 DNA reads TGTGCCACCAGTGATTTCGGACAGGGGGTAGCAGATACGCAGTATTTT.

This clonotype was counted only a few times. V gene TRBV12-3 or TRBV12-4 combines with J gene TRBJ2-7; tentatively, D is TRBD1 or TRBD2 (5 bases each). V was shortened by 3 bases and J by 10 bases, with 13 bases between the two germline ends. This CDR3 spans 12 amino acids. CDR3 coding DNA: TGTGCCAGCAGTTTGGGATGGGACCTACAGTACTTC. This codes for CASSLGWDLQYF.

This clonotype was found many times. This sequence joins TRBV6-6 and TRBJ2-7; 10 bases are shared with TRBD1. The CDR3 sequence is 14 residues long. Germline CDR1 and CDR2: MNHNY and SVGAGI (reference sequence). V was pared by 4 bases and J by 4 bases, with 4 bases of the junction left unmatched. CDR3 nucleotide sequence: TGTGCCAGCAGTTCACCGGGACAGGGGTACGAGCAGTACGTC. Protein: CASSSPGQGYEQYV.

V usage is TRBV7-3 and J usage is TRBJ1-3, with D maybe TRBD1 (5 bases). The CDR3 is 15 amino acids. The V end was cut by 4 bases, the J end by 2 bases, with 12 bases between. The germline V gene encodes CDR1 SGHTA and CDR2 FQGTGA. The CDR3: CASSSCREAGNTIYF. The DNA of the CDR3 is TGTGCCAGCAGCTCGTGCAGGGAAGCTGGAAACACCATATATTTT.

This clonotype was counted only a few times. This chain uses TRBV5-1 with TRBJ1-5; no definite D call. Germline V gene data show CDR1 as SGHRS and CDR2 as YFSETQ. The CDR3 runs to 13 residues. Trimming stripped 0 bases from V and 9 bases from J, with 10 bases between. The CDR3 DNA reads TGCGCCAGCAGCTTGGATGGAGGGCTGCCCCAGCATTTT. It codes for CASSLDGGLPQHF.

The chain joins TRBV5-1 to TRBJ2-4; D not resolved. With 7 bases removed from V and 3 bases from J, the gap between germline ends came to 17 bases. The CDR3 runs to 15 residues. Germline lookup yields CDR1 SGHRS and CDR2 YFSETQ. In DNA form, the CDR3 reads TGCGCCAGCTCCCCCGTGAGCAGAGACAAAAACATTCAGTACTTC. This sequence encodes CASSPVSRDKNIQYF.

The chain links TRBV5-1 to TRBJ1-2, with TRBD1 as a possible D gene (5 bases). Germline V gives CDR1 SGHRS, CDR2 YFSETQ. This CDR3 contains 15 residues. Trimming removed 1 base at V and 8 bases at J, with 18 bases between. CDR3 nucleotides: TGCGCCAGCAGCTTGAGTGGACACCAGGCTGAGGGCTACACCTTC. It translates to CASSLSGHQAEGYTF.

The V gene is TRBV6-6, the J gene TRBJ2-5, with D possibly being TRBD1 (6 bases). The CDR3 is made up of 14 amino acids. Trimming removed 0 bases at V and 5 bases at J, with 10 bases between. CDR1 is MNHNY, CDR2 SVGAGI, per germline (reference sequence). The CDR3 DNA reads TGTGCCAGCAGTTACTCTGGGGGCCCGGAGACCCAGTACTTC. Amino acids: CASSYSGGPETQYF.

The J gene is TRBJ2-1, the V gene TRBV4-2; D might be TRBD1 (6 bases). CDR3 length: 17 residues. CDR1 and CDR2 from the germline V gene are LGHNA and YNFKEQ. Between the trimmed V and J ends, which lost 0 bases and 1 base, there was a span of 13 bases. CDR3 in amino acids: CASSQDPDRRSYNEQFF. The CDR3 DNA sequence: TGTGCCAGCAGCCAAGATCCAGACAGGAGGTCCTACAATGAGCAGTTCTTC.

This clonotype was detected only a few times. The V gene is TRBV20-1, the J gene TRBJ1-6, with D unresolved. Germline CDR1 is DFQATT and CDR2 is SNEGSKA (reference sequence). The CDR3 is 14 amino acids. Trimming left V 0 bases short and J 9 bases short, with 12 bases between. CDR3 coding DNA: TGCAGTGCTAGAGAACCTACATTGGGTTCACCCCTCCACTTT. As protein: CSAREPTLGSPLHF.

This clonotype was seen many times. V usage is TRBV20-1 and J usage is TRBJ1-2; D unclear. Per germline, CDR1 DFQATT and CDR2 SNEGSKA (reference sequence). CDR3 size: 13 residues. V was trimmed by 6 bases and J by 6 bases, leaving 17 bases between them. CDR3 DNA sequence: TGCAGTGCCCTGATGGGGAGGACGGATGGCTACACCTTC. Translation gives CSALMGRTDGYTF.

This clonotype was seen repeatedly, ten times or more. This sequence joins TRBV5-1 and TRBJ2-3, with unresolved D. Germline V gene data show CDR1 as SGHRS and CDR2 as YFSETQ. V was clipped by 7 bases and J by 2 bases, with 11 bases between them. The CDR3 has 13 residues. The CDR3 loop is CASGGSLTDTQYF. The CDR3 region has the DNA TGCGCCAGCGGTGGCAGCCTCACAGATACGCAGTATTTT.

The chain links TRBV18 to TRBJ2-5; 7 bases fit TRBD2. The CDR3 extends over 13 amino acids. Germline V gene sequence: CDR1 KGHSH, CDR2 LQKENI. The trim removed 5 bases at V and 5 bases at J, leaving 5 bases unmatched. CDR3 nucleotide sequence: TGTGCCAGCTCATCGACAGCGGGGGAGACCCAGTACTTC. Translated: CASSSTAGETQYF.

This clonotype was detected only a few times. The chain carries TRBV5-1 and TRBJ2-7, with D unclear. Trimming removed 2 bases from V and 3 bases from J, with 6 bases in between. Germline CDR1 reads SGHRS; CDR2 reads YFSETQ. The CDR3 consists of 12 residues. This chain's CDR3 is CASSFPNYEQYF. In DNA, the CDR3 is TGCGCCAGCAGCTTCCCGAACTACGAGCAGTACTTC.

In its sample, this clonotype was seen many times. The chain links TRBV7-2 to TRBJ2-3; tentative D call: TRBD2 (5 bases). The CDR3 is made up of 14 amino acids. Deletions cut 5 bases from V and 1 base from J, with 10 bases between. CDR1 is SGHTA and CDR2 is FQGNSA in the germline V gene. The CDR3 here is CASSLLGRTDTQYF. The CDR3 coding sequence is TGTGCCAGCAGCCTACTAGGGCGCACAGATACGCAGTATTTT.

Only a few counts were recorded for this clonotype. The chain joins TRBV12-5 to TRBJ1-1; D might be TRBD1 (5 bases). CDR3 length equals 14 residues. The V end lost 1 base, the J end lost 4 bases, and 10 bases lay between the germline ends. Per germline, CDR1 LGHNT and CDR2 FRNRAP. DNA for the CDR3: TGTGCTAGTGGTTTGGCGGGGGTGACCACTGAAGCTTTCTTT. Translating it yields CASGLAGVTTEAFF. Full variable domain (missing parts from reference TRBV12-5 and TRBJ1-1): DARVTQTPRHKVTEMGQEVTMRCQPILGHNTVFWYRQTMMQGLELLAYFRNRAPLDDSGMPKDRFSAEMPDATLATLKIQPSEPRDSAVYFCASGLAGVTTEAFFGQGTRLTVV.